Detailed here is one T cell receptor (beta chain). Its target is not known. RNA transcripts provided the source from which TCR beta CDR3 regions were amplified. The HTBI primer set was used in a first-round RT-PCR of the TCR CDR3. One entry per CDR3 protein, called by TCRdb with MiXCR from the multiplex PCR reads. The data hold under 550,000 distinct CDR3 sequences, with just under 20% observed a single time. The CDR3 length is 13 residues. Germline loops: CDR1 MNHEY, CDR2 SVGAGI. Deletions cut 4 bases from V and 8 bases from J, with 15 bases between. This entry is derived from a study of T cells in Graves' hyperthyroidism and ophthalmopathy. Whole-study results and caveats: The model anticipated ophthalmopathy a median 6.5 months pre-onset.

Exclusions: uncontrolled infection, other autoimmune disease, pregnancy, lactation. This chain joins TRBV6-5 and TRBJ2-7; D uncertain. This TCR was recovered from a man between 35 and 55 years old with Graves' ophthalmopathy. The source material was blood. Here the CDR3 DNA reads TGTGCCAGCAGTTCCCGGGTTCCTCTCCAGCAGTACTTC. Translating gives CASSSRVPLQQYF.